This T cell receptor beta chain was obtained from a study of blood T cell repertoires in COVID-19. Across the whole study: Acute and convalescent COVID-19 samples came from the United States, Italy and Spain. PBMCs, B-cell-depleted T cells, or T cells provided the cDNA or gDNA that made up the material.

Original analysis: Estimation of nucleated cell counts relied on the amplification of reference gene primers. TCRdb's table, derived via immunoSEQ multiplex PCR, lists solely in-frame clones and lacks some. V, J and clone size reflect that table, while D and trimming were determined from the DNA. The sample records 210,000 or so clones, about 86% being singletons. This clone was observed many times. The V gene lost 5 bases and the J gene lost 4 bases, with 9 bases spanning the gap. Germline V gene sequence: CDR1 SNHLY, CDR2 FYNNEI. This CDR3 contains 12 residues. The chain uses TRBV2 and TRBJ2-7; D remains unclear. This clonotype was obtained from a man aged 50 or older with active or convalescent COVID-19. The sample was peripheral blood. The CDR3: CASSPVGYEQYF. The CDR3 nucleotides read TGTGCCAGCAGTCCTGTCGGGTACGAGCAGTACTTC.